This T cell receptor beta chain was captured by sequencing in a study of tumor and adjacent non-tumor tissue in lung cancer. Overall study: Each sample yielded 4 million to 4.5 million productive TCRbeta reads on average.

The library came from three nested PCR rounds adapted from ARM-PCR protocols. TCRdb analysed the multiplex PCR reads with MiXCR anew, one entry per CDR3 protein. Of approximately 80,000 distinct CDR3 sequences in the sample, about 82% were seen once. Concerning this clonotype itself: It is likely a read error, because the conserved phenylalanine at the end of the CDR3 is missing.

The CDR3 runs to 18 residues. In germline, CDR1 is SGHAT, CDR2 FQNNGV. V was cut by 6 bases and J by 2 bases, with 20 bases left in between. This sample's RNA came from whole unsorted tissue. More than 3 cm separated this lung sample from the edge of the tumor. This TCR derives from a man aged 55 to 70 with non-small cell lung cancer. Input material: distant non-tumor lung tissue. The chain couples TRBV11-2 to TRBJ2-6; D is perhaps TRBD2 (5 bases). The CDR3 coding sequence is TGTGCCAGCAGTCCAACTAGTGGGAGAGCCACTGGGGCCAACGTCCTGACTCTC. Translating gives CASSPTSGRATGANVLTL.